This is a list of T cell receptor beta chains from one sample in a study of cytomegalovirus exposure and HLA in healthy donors. Libraries were prepared by immunoSEQ multiplex PCR; TCRdb keeps only in-frame clonotypes and omits some of them. The top ten hold 4% to 5% of the sample, which has about 120,000 clones, about 72% seen once. The source material was PBMCs. The source of these receptors is a middle-aged man in good health and CMV-seropositive. Both conserved end residues are part of each CDR3. A D gene is named only where the DNA matches it firmly. Some rows mark clone size as missing; the rest say once, few, many or name a class of expanded clone.

. TRBJ1-5 . TRBV28 CASSFDRDRNQPQHF TGTGCCAGCAGTTTCGACAGAGATCGCAATCAGCCCCAGCATTTT
. TRBJ1-2 . TRBV9 CASSVVSGGGGYTF TGTGCCAGCAGCGTAGTTTCTGGGGGCGGCGGCTACACCTTC
. TRBJ1-4 . TRBV5-5 CASSLAGGKEEKLFF TGTGCCAGCAGCTTGGCCGGGGGGAAGGAAGAAAAACTGTTTTTT
. TRBJ1-2 . TRBV10-2 CASSPAGPGYTF TGCGCCAGCAGCCCAGCGGGGCCGGGCTACACCTTC
TRBD1 TRBJ1-2 . TRBV19 CASSDNFAETGDYGYTF TGTGCCAGTAGTGATAACTTTGCAGAAACAGGGGACTATGGCTACACCTTC
. TRBJ2-6 . TRBV6-1 CASSAPQGSPGANVLTF TGTGCCAGCAGTGCGCCACAGGGCTCCCCTGGGGCCAACGTCCTGACTTTC
. TRBJ1-5 once TRBV19 CASSTGLEGPQHF TGTGCCAGTAGTACCGGTCTGGAGGGGCCCCAGCATTTT
TRBD1 TRBJ1-2 . TRBV7-2 CASLPATGRSGYTF TGTGCCAGCCTTCCCGCGACAGGGAGGAGTGGCTACACCTTC
. TRBJ2-1 . TRBV28 CASSSAGRSGNEQFF TGTGCCAGCAGTTCCGCAGGGAGGAGCGGCAATGAGCAGTTCTTC
. TRBJ1-1 . TRBV19 CASTLSGRGNTEAFF TGTGCCAGTACCCTCTCTGGGCGGGGGAACACTGAAGCTTTCTTT
TRBD2 TRBJ2-7 . TRBV11-2 CASSLTTSASPYEQYF TGTGCCAGCAGCTTAACGACTAGCGCAAGCCCATACGAGCAGTACTTC
. TRBJ1-2 few TRBV7-9 CASSLELLGSDGYTF TGTGCCAGCAGCTTAGAATTGCTCGGGTCCGATGGCTACACCTTC
. TRBJ1-2 . TRBV28 CASSFGVGYTF TGTGCCAGCAGTTTCGGGGTTGGCTACACCTTC
TRBD2 TRBJ2-2 . TRBV19 CASSIFGLAGGQNTGELFF TGTGCCAGTAGTATCTTTGGGCTAGCGGGAGGTCAAAACACCGGGGAGCTGTTTTTT
TRBD1 TRBJ1-5 . TRBV6-5 CASREGQARNQPQHF TGTGCCAGCAGGGAGGGACAGGCCCGGAATCAGCCCCAGCATTTT
. TRBJ1-1 . TRBV28 CASSTEGTEAFF TGTGCCAGCAGCACAGAGGGTACTGAAGCTTTCTTT
TRBD1 TRBJ2-7 once TRBV25-1 CASSDPRGSYEQYF TGTGCCAGCAGTGACCCCAGGGGGTCCTACGAGCAGTACTTC
TRBD1 TRBJ1-1 once TRBV5-4 CASRDRGLGTEAFF TGTGCCAGCAGGGACAGGGGGCTGGGCACTGAAGCTTTCTTT
. TRBJ1-1 . TRBV7-2 CASSPEPGNTEAFF TGTGCCAGCAGCCCAGAACCGGGTAACACTGAAGCTTTCTTT
. TRBJ2-2 once TRBV5-4 CASRPGGNTGELFF TGTGCCAGCAGGCCCGGGGGGAACACCGGGGAGCTGTTTTTT
. TRBJ1-6 once TRBV14 CASSLAGNSPLHF TGTGCCAGCAGCCTTGCGGGGAATTCACCCCTCCACTTT
TRBD2 TRBJ2-3 . TRBV10-3 CAISAMTSGVSGTQYF TGTGCCATCAGTGCAATGACTAGCGGGGTATCGGGTACGCAGTATTTT
TRBD2 TRBJ2-1 . TRBV5-1 CASSKGLAGEASGYNEQFF TGCGCCAGCAGCAAAGGACTAGCGGGAGAGGCGTCGGGTTACAATGAGCAGTTCTTC
. TRBJ1-1 . TRBV2 CASSQTDLNTEAFF TGTGCCAGCAGCCAGACAGACTTGAACACTGAAGCTTTCTTT
TRBD1 TRBJ2-7 . TRBV6-5 CASRLTGSTYEQYF TGTGCCAGCAGGTTGACAGGGTCAACCTACGAGCAGTACTTC
TRBD1 TRBJ1-4 . TRBV5-1 CASSSGQGAGVDEKLFF TGCGCCAGCAGCTCGGGACAGGGGGCAGGGGTGGATGAAAAACTGTTTTTT
. TRBJ1-6 . TRBV2 CASSPRGRGNSPLHF TGTGCCAGCAGTCCGCGAGGGCGAGGTAATTCACCCCTCCACTTT